The clone carrying this TCR beta chain was found many times. What it binds is unknown. This specimen belongs to a study of breast tumors, draining lymph nodes, adjacent tissues. Study-level findings and limits: Compared with lymph nodes, tumors were less diverse; compared with nontumor tissue, more. Data only fit, rather than demonstrated, lymph node origin of most tumor T cells. Luminal-like breast cancer showed significantly greater tumor-nontumor repertoire similarity than basal-like breast cancer did.

TCRdb itself ran the multiplex PCR reads through MiXCR, one entry per CDR3 protein. The table lists some 150,000 distinct CDR3 sequences, about 20% of them singletons, with just over 2.5% in the top ten. CDR3 size: 12 residues. The germline V gene encodes CDR1 DFQATT and CDR2 SNEGSKA (reference sequence). V lost 6 bases to trimming and J lost 1 base; unmatched junction nucleotides: 1. Samples came from axillary lymph nodes draining the breast cancer. The sample consisted of axillary lymph node tissue. The receptor's source is a female donor with breast cancer. Some clones in this sample may be carry-over from other donors' samples. The chain recombines TRBV20-1 with TRBJ2-7, with TRBD1 matching over 9 bases. The CDR3 DNA reads as TGCAGTGCGGGGACAGGGTCCTACGAGCAGTACTTC. Protein: CSAGTGSYEQYF.